Sequencing of this T cell receptor beta chain was carried out in a study of molecular identifiers for immune sequencing clone quantification. Study-wide points: Barcodes shared by identical TCR molecules could lead to underestimated sizes of highly expanded clones. The study found clones above 20 RNA copies held over 97% of effector molecules and under 1% in naive cells.

Losses at the gene ends were 5 bases for V and 1 base for J; bases not matched to a gene: 5. Germline loops: CDR1 PRHDT, CDR2 FYEKMQ (reference sequence). The CDR3 consists of 15 residues. This clonotype was detected ten times or more. The target antigen is unknown. TCRdb redid the calling of the PCR reads with MiXCR, one entry per CDR3 protein. The sample shows about 640,000 distinct CDR3 sequences, nearly 20% of them seen only once. This receptor was taken from a human donor in good health. Some libraries in this study had Jurkat cell RNA spiked in. Sequenced material: naive CD8+ T cells from blood, with Jurkat cell RNA spiked in. The subset: FACS-sorted CD8+CD4-CCR7+CD45RA+ naive T cells. V and J are TRBV13 and TRBJ2-7; 10 positions agree with TRBD2. CDR3: CASSQGTSASYEQYF. The CDR3, as DNA: TGTGCCAGCAGCCAGGGGACTAGCGCATCCTACGAGCAGTACTTC.